Included here is one T cell receptor (beta chain) sequence, with context. RNA was extracted with the RNeasy kit, and a quantity of about 0.45 to 1 ug was reverse transcribed using random hexamers. TCRdb analysed the immunoSEQ multiplex PCR reads with MiXCR anew, one entry per CDR3 protein. This repertoire shows 90,000 to 150,000 distinct CDR3 sequences, around nine tenths found once; its top ten account for approximately 0.13%. This entry is derived from a study of CD8 T cells in Susac syndrome. The ends were cut back, 7 bases at V and 0 bases at J, with 13 bases in the middle. Germline CDR1 and CDR2: SGHRS and YFSETQ. This CDR3 spans 14 amino acids.

The receptor was derived from a human donor in good health. The V and J genes are TRBV5-1 and TRBJ1-2; a possible D gene is TRBD1 (6 bases). The sample taken for sequencing was CD4+ T cells from PBMCs. This CDR3 reads CASATGTANYGYTF. CDR3 in DNA: TGCGCCAGCGCCACAGGGACCGCTAACTATGGCTACACCTTC.